The 15 T cell receptor beta chains below all came from one sample that was sequenced in a study of blood T cells in healthy people across ages. Primed by a sample-barcoded 5' primer and a J-beta primer mix, a second PCR proceeded for about 6 to 11 cycles. TCRdb passed the 5' RACE reads through MiXCR, listing each CDR3 protein once. The table includes about 560,000 distinct CDR3 sequences, 27% detected once. In addition, the sample was reused for a study of T cells of mothers and their children.

What was sequenced was blood. The receptors were gathered from a boy under 10 years old in good health.

V is TRBV4-1 and J is TRBJ1-3; D unclear. The germline V and J ends were trimmed by 0 bases and 0 bases, with 6 bases remaining between them. The CDR3 contains 15 residues. Germline V lookup: CDR1 MGHRA, CDR2 YSYEKL. CDR3 DNA: TGCGCCAGCAGCCAAGATCCGGGCTCTGGAAACACCATATATTTT. Protein sequence: CASSQDPGSGNTIYF.

This chain links TRBV5-4 with TRBJ2-7; 8 nucleotides align to TRBD2. Trimming cost V 3 bases and J 6 bases; bases outside gene matches: 11. Germline V lookup: CDR1 SGHNT, CDR2 YYREEE (reference sequence). The CDR3 extends over 15 amino acids. The CDR3 is CASSSQSGTRTEQYF. Written as DNA, the CDR3 is TGTGCCAGCAGCTCACAGTCCGGGACTAGAACCGAGCAGTACTTC.

The chain couples TRBV20-1 to TRBJ2-1, with TRBD2 matching over 8 bases. V gave up 6 bases and J gave up 5 bases; unmatched junction bases: 6. Germline CDR1 is DFQATT and CDR2 is SNEGSKA (reference sequence). This CDR3 comprises 13 residues. The CDR3 bases are TGCAGTGCCCGGGGGGGTCCCCACAATGAGCAGTTCTTC. Translated, it gives CSARGGPHNEQFF.

This rearrangement joins TRBV20-1 to TRBJ2-7; either TRBD1 or TRBD2 may supply D (5 bases each). The CDR3 is made up of 11 amino acids. Germline V CDR1 and CDR2: DFQATT, SNEGSKA (reference sequence). Trimming removed 5 bases from V and 1 base from J, with 6 bases in between. The CDR3 sequence is CSAGGSYEQYF. DNA of the CDR3: TGCAGTGCTGGGGGTTCCTACGAGCAGTACTTC.

The gene calls are TRBV12-5 and TRBJ2-5; no firm D call. TRBJ2-7 matches the DNA end more closely, so the J call is doubtful. CDR3 length: 14 residues. Germline CDR1 reads LGHNT; CDR2 reads FRNRAP. This CDR3 is CASGLVNKAYEQYF. The CDR3 nucleotides are TGTGCTAGTGGTTTGGTGAACAAAGCCTACGAGCAGTACTTC.

This clonotype was seen a handful of times. The chain recombines TRBV20-1 with TRBJ2-3; TRBD1 is a possible D gene (5 bases). Germline V CDR1 and CDR2: DFQATT, SNEGSKA (reference sequence). Trimming took 7 bases from V and 1 from J, leaving 15 bases between them. This CDR3 is 14 amino acids long. The CDR3 here is CSGQGSVRTDTQYF. CDR3 nucleotide sequence: TGCAGTGGTCAGGGTTCAGTCCGCACAGATACGCAGTATTTT.

There are many counts of this clonotype. The V call is TRBV9, the J call TRBJ2-1; 8 positions match TRBD2. The CDR3 covers 15 residues. The ends lost 0 bases at V and 8 bases at J; junction bases unmatched: 7. Germline loops: CDR1 SGDLS, CDR2 YYNGEE. The CDR3 region is CASSVAGGPRDEQFF. The CDR3 bases are TGTGCCAGCAGCGTAGCGGGAGGGCCTAGGGATGAGCAGTTCTTC.

This clonotype is a singleton in its sample. The chain recombines TRBV6-1 with TRBJ2-7, with 12 nucleotides matching TRBD2. CDR3 size: 15 residues. Germline V gene lookup returns CDR1 MNHNS and CDR2 SASEGT. V shed 2 bases, J shed 6 bases, and the junction held 5 bases outside the gene matches. CDR3 sequence reads: CASSEIPSGRGEQYF. As DNA, the CDR3 is TGTGCCAGCAGTGAAATACCTAGCGGGAGGGGCGAGCAGTACTTC.

The sample holds a few counts of this clonotype. The rearrangement links TRBV12-3 or TRBV12-4 to TRBJ2-5; 13 bases are shared with TRBD2. Losses at the gene ends were 6 bases for V and 9 bases for J; bases not matched to a gene: 13. The CDR3 runs to 16 residues. The CDR3 is CASRPRTSGSYRPQYF. DNA of the CDR3: TGTGCCAGCAGACCGCGGACTAGCGGGAGTTATCGGCCCCAGTACTTC.

Many counts were recorded for this clonotype. The chain joins TRBV11-2 to TRBJ2-3; D is possibly TRBD2 (6 bases). CDR3 length: 14 residues. V was pared by 1 base and J by 7 bases, with 12 bases between. Germline values: CDR1 SGHAT, CDR2 FQNNGV. In nucleotides, the CDR3 is TGTGCCAGCAGCTTAGCCGGGGGTGGAAATACGCAGTATTTT. Amino acid sequence: CASSLAGGGNTQYF.

This clonotype occurred a few times. The chain has TRBV6-2 or TRBV6-3 and TRBJ2-7; D is possibly TRBD2 (5 bases). V was shortened by 10 bases and J by 0 bases, with 13 bases between the two germline ends. There are 13 residues in the CDR3. Germline V gene lookup returns CDR1 MNHEY and CDR2 SVGEGT. This chain's CDR3 is CATFSVDSYEQYF. The DNA for the CDR3 is TGTGCCACCTTTAGCGTGGACTCCTACGAGCAGTACTTC.

The V gene is TRBV6-2 or TRBV6-3, the J gene TRBJ2-5; D gene unclear. The better agreement between TRBJ2-7 and the DNA end casts doubt on the J call. Per the germline V gene, CDR1 is MNHEY and CDR2 is SVGEGT. CDR3 size: 12 residues. The CDR3 sequence: CASSYSRYEQYV. The CDR3 DNA follows: TGTGCCAGCAGTTACTCGCGCTACGAGCAGTACGTC.

This clonotype was seen repeatedly, ten times or more. The rearrangement joins TRBV7-2 to TRBJ2-3; D uncertain. CDR1 is SGHTA, CDR2 FQGNSA, per germline. This CDR3 region has 16 residues. V lost 4 bases to trimming and J lost 1 base, with 15 bases between them. CDR3 in amino acids: CASSSGSLPGTDTQYF. CDR3 sequence (DNA): TGTGCCAGCAGCTCCGGGTCACTCCCCGGCACAGATACGCAGTATTTT.

V is TRBV27 and J is TRBJ2-7; the match to TRBD1 covers 7 bases. After removal of 4 bases from V and 3 bases from J, the junction contained 6 bases not matched to a gene. The germline gives CDR1 MNHEY, CDR2 SMNVEV (reference sequence). The CDR3 runs 14 residues. CDR3 bases: TGTGCCAGCAGTTATCGGACAGGCCACTACGAGCAGTACTTC. It specifies CASSYRTGHYEQYF.

In its sample, this clonotype was seen a few times. The gene calls are TRBV9 and TRBJ2-7; D possibly corresponds to TRBD2 (6 bases). The germline gives CDR1 SGDLS, CDR2 YYNGEE. The CDR3 extends over 13 amino acids. Trimming pared 4 bases from V and 7 bases from J, leaving 15 bases between. CDR3 nucleotides: TGTGCCAGCAGCTGGGACGGACTACGGGAGCAGTACTTC. This sequence encodes CASSWDGLREQYF.